Presented here are 4 T cell receptor beta chains from one specimen sequenced in a study of CD8 T cells in Susac syndrome. The authors reverse transcribed about 0.5 to 1 ug RNA with random hexamers. In TCRdb, the immunoSEQ multiplex PCR reads were re-called with MiXCR into one record per CDR3 protein. The table has roughly 220,000 distinct CDR3 sequences, about 94% seen once. Sequenced sample: CD4+ T cells from PBMCs. Receptor source: a human donor with Susac syndrome.

The chain uses TRBV12-3 or TRBV12-4 and TRBJ1-5, with 8 bases aligning to TRBD1. The J segment lost 7 bases and the V segment lost 6 bases, leaving 11 bases of the junction unmatched. The CDR3 is 15 residues long. In nucleotides, the CDR3 is TGTGCCAGCAGCCCCGACAGGGGAAGGAGGCAGCCCCAGCATTTT. This codes for CASSPDRGRRQPQHF.

This sequence joins TRBV9 and TRBJ2-6; D may be TRBD2 (6 bases). In germline, CDR1 is SGDLS, CDR2 YYNGEE. V was cut by 2 bases and J by 0 bases, with 18 bases left in between. This CDR3 has 19 residues. CDR3 protein: CASSVSPGLGLSGANVLTF. Written as DNA, the CDR3 is TGTGCCAGCAGCGTCTCCCCGGGACTTGGCCTCTCTGGGGCCAACGTCCTGACTTTC.

J is TRBJ2-1 and V is TRBV27; 9 nucleotides line up with TRBD1. The V and J ends lost 4 bases and 6 bases, in that order; junction bases with no gene match: 7. The V gene's germline CDR1 is MNHEY and CDR2 SMNVEV (reference sequence). The CDR3 loop spans 15 amino acids. As DNA, the CDR3 is TGTGCCAGCAGTTCTGGGACAGGGAATGGCAATGAGCAGTTCTTC. Protein product: CASSSGTGNGNEQFF.

This chain connects TRBV5-1 to TRBJ1-6; unclear D gene. CDR1 and CDR2 from the germline V gene are SGHRS and YFSETQ. V gave up 5 bases and J gave up 14 bases, with 8 bases separating them. CDR3 size: 10 residues. CDR3 residues: CASRIPSLHF. The CDR3 DNA reads as TGCGCCAGCAGAATCCCCTCCCTCCACTTT.